The 20 T cell receptor beta chains below were found in one sample sequenced in a study of cytotoxic CD8 clonotypes in ibrutinib-treated CLL. TCRdb keeps only in-frame clones here, not all; method: immunoSEQ multiplex PCR. The sample lists approximately 350,000 clones; roughly 67% were seen once. The material sequenced was PBMCs, taken after 36 months of ibrutinib treatment. The receptors derive from a human donor with chronic lymphocytic leukemia.

The J gene is TRBJ1-1, the V gene TRBV6-5; D not certain. The germline gives CDR1 MNHEY, CDR2 SVGAGI. V was shortened by 5 bases and J by 1 base, with 5 bases between the two germline ends. This CDR3 region has 12 residues. This CDR3 is CASSEKNTEAFF. The CDR3 bases are TGTGCCAGCAGTGAGAAGAACACTGAAGCTTTCTTT.

This clone was seen once. The chain has TRBV7-8 and TRBJ1-2; no clear D. V gave up 5 bases and J gave up 2 bases, with 18 bases separating them. Germline-derived CDR1 and CDR2 are SGHVS and FQNEAQ. This CDR3 comprises 16 residues. The CDR3 reads CASSRSAQALNYGYTF. DNA of the CDR3: TGTGCCAGCAGCCGATCGGCCCAGGCTTTGAACTATGGCTACACCTTC.

Here the CDR3 DNA reads TGCAGCGTTGAAGTTCCAGGGGCTAACACTGAAGCTTTCTTT. It specifies CSVEVPGANTEAFF. The rearrangement uses TRBV29-1 and TRBJ1-1, with D perhaps matching TRBD1 (6 bases). The germline gives CDR1 SQVTM, CDR2 ANQGSEA. There are 14 residues in the CDR3. V gave up 1 base and J gave up 2 bases, with 11 bases separating them.

The chain has TRBV5-1 and TRBJ2-5; tentative D call: TRBD1 (6 bases). The ends were cut back, 1 base at V and 5 bases at J, with 15 bases in the middle. Germline CDR1 SGHRS, CDR2 YFSETQ. The CDR3 runs 15 residues. CDR3 DNA: TGCGCCAGCAGCTTGATTATGGGGGCCGGGGAGACCCAGTACTTC. Protein: CASSLIMGAGETQYF.

Of note for this clone: At one end the junction does not follow the germline gene, possibly because of a read error. This chain connects TRBV6-5 to TRBJ2-5, with TRBD1 matching 9 bases. From germline, CDR1 is MNHEY and CDR2 SVGAGI. The CDR3 contains 14 residues. The CDR3 DNA reads as TGTGCCAGCAGTCACTCCGGGACAGGGGAGACCCAGTACTTC. This sequence encodes CASSHSGTGETQYF.

The chain couples TRBV7-8 to TRBJ2-3; unclear D gene. CDR1 SGHVS and CDR2 FQNEAQ come from the germline V gene. The CDR3 has 16 amino acids. The V and J ends lost 1 base and 1 base respectively, with 12 bases between them. The CDR3, as DNA: TGTGCCAGCAGCTTAGGTTCCTCCCCCCGCACAGATACGCAGTATTTT. Its translation is CASSLGSSPRTDTQYF.

The chain carries TRBV10-3 and TRBJ2-3; perhaps TRBD2 as D (6 bases). The CDR3 is 13 amino acids. The V and J ends lost 6 bases and 4 bases respectively, with 11 bases between them. CDR1 ENHRY and CDR2 SYGVKD come from the germline V gene. In DNA form, the CDR3 reads TGTGCCATCAGCGGGGGTAAGGCAGATACGCAGTATTTT. Translated: CAISGGKADTQYF.

This chain links TRBV9 with TRBJ1-2, with D uncertain. This CDR3 region has 14 residues. Germline V gene data show CDR1 as SGDLS and CDR2 as YYNGEE. Trimming removed 0 bases from V and 8 bases from J, with 14 bases in between. The CDR3: CASSVGEVFGGYTF. DNA of the CDR3: TGTGCCAGCAGCGTAGGGGAGGTTTTCGGGGGCTACACCTTC.

The chain is built from TRBV11-1 and TRBJ2-3; 15 bases match TRBD2. Germline V gives CDR1 SGHAT, CDR2 FQDESV (reference sequence). V lost 4 bases, J lost 2 bases, and 7 bases stayed unmatched. The CDR3 loop spans 18 amino acids. The CDR3 spells CASSSAGLAGGPTDTQYF. For the CDR3, the DNA is TGTGCCAGCAGCTCAGCGGGACTAGCGGGAGGTCCCACAGATACGCAGTATTTT.

J is TRBJ1-5 and V is TRBV2, with D tentatively TRBD1 (5 bases). CDR3 length: 13 amino acids. The V and J ends lost 9 bases and 5 bases respectively, with 14 bases between them. The germline CDR1 and CDR2 sequences are SNHLY and FYNNEI. The DNA of the CDR3 is TGTGCCAGACGGGACCGCCTTTATCAGCCCCAGCATTTT. Protein: CARRDRLYQPQHF.

The chain uses TRBV5-1 and TRBJ2-7; D may be TRBD1 (6 bases). CDR1 and CDR2 (germline): SGHRS, YFSETQ. Deletions cut 0 bases from V and 3 bases from J, with 7 bases between. The CDR3 is 13 amino acids. The CDR3 here is CASSLDRDYEQYF. Here the CDR3 DNA reads TGCGCCAGCAGCTTGGACAGGGACTACGAGCAGTACTTC.

This clone was seen a handful of times. The rearrangement uses TRBV4-3 and TRBJ2-7, with TRBD1 identical over 10 bases. Germline trimming cut 3 bases from V and 5 bases from J; bases unmatched to any gene: 4. CDR3 length: 14 residues. Germline assignment: CDR1 LGHNA and CDR2 YSLEER. The chain's CDR3 is CASSHGQGGDEQYF. As DNA, the CDR3 is TGCGCCAGCAGCCACGGACAGGGGGGGGACGAGCAGTACTTC.

The V call is TRBV7-2, the J call TRBJ1-2; 12 bases agree with TRBD1. Germline CDR1 reads SGHTA; CDR2 reads FQGNSA. The CDR3 totals 17 residues. Losses at the gene ends were 0 bases for V and 4 bases for J; bases not matched to a gene: 6. The CDR3: CASSLAGQGAPSYGYTF. The CDR3 DNA reads TGTGCCAGCAGCTTAGCGGGACAGGGGGCGCCTAGCTATGGCTACACCTTC.

The CDR3 DNA reads TGTGCCAGTCATCACGACAGGGCTAGCAATCAGCCCCAGCATTTT. It yields the protein CASHHDRASNQPQHF. The chain joins TRBV2 to TRBJ1-5; 7 positions match TRBD1. The V segment lost 9 bases and the J segment 0 bases; nucleotides outside the gene matches: 8. Germline CDR1 and CDR2: SNHLY and FYNNEI. The CDR3 length is 15 residues.

The chain carries TRBV7-2 and TRBJ2-7; 12 bases map to TRBD2. Per the germline V gene, CDR1 is SGHTA and CDR2 is FQGNSA. This CDR3 is 15 amino acids long. Unmatched junction bases numbered 7, after V lost 6 bases and J lost 4 bases. CDR3 loop: CASRILAGGSYEQYF. The DNA for the CDR3 is TGTGCCAGCAGAATACTAGCGGGAGGTTCTTACGAGCAGTACTTC.

J is TRBJ2-7 and V is TRBV29-1, with D perhaps TRBD2 (7 bases). This CDR3 has 13 amino acids. Trimming took 6 bases from V and 6 from J, leaving 18 bases between them. The germline CDR1 and CDR2 sequences are SQVTM and ANQGSEA. CDR3 DNA sequence: TGCAGCGTCCACCACGGCGGGGGCGGCGAGCAGTACTTC. Translation: CSVHHGGGGEQYF.

The rearrangement links TRBV7-9 to TRBJ2-3; 11 bases map to TRBD2. The germline CDR1 and CDR2 sequences are SEHNR and FQNEAQ (reference sequence). The length of the CDR3 is 16 residues. V lost 4 bases, J lost 6 bases, and 9 bases stayed unmatched. This CDR3 is CASSSIALAGADTQYF. The CDR3 DNA reads TGTGCCAGCAGCTCCATAGCACTAGCGGGAGCCGATACGCAGTATTTT.

The chain employs TRBV7-9 and TRBJ2-7; 9 nucleotides line up with TRBD2. V shed 1 base, J shed 4 bases, and the junction held 5 bases outside the gene matches. CDR3 size: 15 residues. The germline gives CDR1 SEHNR, CDR2 FQNEAQ (reference sequence). This chain's CDR3 is CASSLEAGGEYEQYF. DNA of the CDR3: TGTGCCAGCAGCTTAGAAGCGGGGGGAGAATACGAGCAGTACTTC.

This chain uses TRBV2 with TRBJ2-1; D possibly corresponds to TRBD2 (6 bases). Per germline, CDR1 SNHLY and CDR2 FYNNEI. The CDR3 sequence is 15 residues long. V lost 3 bases, J lost 6 bases, and 15 bases lay in between. The CDR3 DNA reads as TGTGCCAGCAGTGAGGAGGGGCGCGCGGGCAATGAGCAGTTCTTC. It specifies CASSEEGRAGNEQFF. The full variable domain, rest sourced from reference TRBV2 and TRBJ2-1, is EPEVTQTPSHQVTQMGQEVILRCVPISNHLYFYWYRQILGQKVEFLVSFYNNEISEKSEIFDDQFSVERPDGSNFTLKIRSTKLEDSAMYFCASSEEGRAGNEQFFGPGTRLTVL.

The chain uses TRBV6-5 and TRBJ1-6; the D is unclear. V was shortened by 2 bases and J by 3 bases, with 8 bases between the two germline ends. This CDR3 comprises 15 residues. Germline loops: CDR1 MNHEY, CDR2 SVGAGI. The CDR3 region has the DNA TGTGCCAGCAGTTACGGAGTTAACTATAATTCACCCCTCCACTTT. This sequence encodes CASSYGVNYNSPLHF.